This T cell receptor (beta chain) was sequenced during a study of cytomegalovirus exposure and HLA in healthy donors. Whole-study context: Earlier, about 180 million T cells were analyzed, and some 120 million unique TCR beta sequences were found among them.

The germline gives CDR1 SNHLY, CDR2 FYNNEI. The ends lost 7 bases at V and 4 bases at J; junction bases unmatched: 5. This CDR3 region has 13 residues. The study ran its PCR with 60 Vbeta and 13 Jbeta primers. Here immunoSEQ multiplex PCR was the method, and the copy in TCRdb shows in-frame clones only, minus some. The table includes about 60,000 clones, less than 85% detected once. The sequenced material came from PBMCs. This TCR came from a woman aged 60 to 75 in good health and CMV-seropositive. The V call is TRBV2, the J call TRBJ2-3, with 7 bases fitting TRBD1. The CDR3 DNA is TGTGCCAGCAACAGGGGTGGCGCAGATACGCAGTATTTT. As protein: CASNRGGADTQYF.